This TCR beta chain derives from a study of blood T cells in healthy people across ages. It was with a sample-barcoded 5' primer and a J-beta primer mix that a second PCR of about 7 to 12 cycles was run. TCRdb called the 5' RACE reads again in MiXCR, with one record for every CDR3 protein. The top ten clones hold less than 0.85% of a sample with more than 900,000 distinct CDR3 sequences, about 23% of them seen once. Trimming shortened V by 7 bases and J by 6 bases, and 19 bases separated the two germline ends. This CDR3 is 15 amino acids long. This clonotype has more than one count but fewer than ten. The same data also contributed to another study, on T cells of mothers and their children.

This receptor was taken from a girl aged 2-10 years in good health. Source material: blood. The chain carries TRBV12-3 or TRBV12-4 and TRBJ2-1; D possibly corresponds to TRBD2 (5 bases). CDR3: CASTPFGRGRNEQFF. CDR3 nucleotide sequence: TGTGCCAGCACCCCATTCGGCCGGGGTCGCAATGAGCAGTTCTTC.